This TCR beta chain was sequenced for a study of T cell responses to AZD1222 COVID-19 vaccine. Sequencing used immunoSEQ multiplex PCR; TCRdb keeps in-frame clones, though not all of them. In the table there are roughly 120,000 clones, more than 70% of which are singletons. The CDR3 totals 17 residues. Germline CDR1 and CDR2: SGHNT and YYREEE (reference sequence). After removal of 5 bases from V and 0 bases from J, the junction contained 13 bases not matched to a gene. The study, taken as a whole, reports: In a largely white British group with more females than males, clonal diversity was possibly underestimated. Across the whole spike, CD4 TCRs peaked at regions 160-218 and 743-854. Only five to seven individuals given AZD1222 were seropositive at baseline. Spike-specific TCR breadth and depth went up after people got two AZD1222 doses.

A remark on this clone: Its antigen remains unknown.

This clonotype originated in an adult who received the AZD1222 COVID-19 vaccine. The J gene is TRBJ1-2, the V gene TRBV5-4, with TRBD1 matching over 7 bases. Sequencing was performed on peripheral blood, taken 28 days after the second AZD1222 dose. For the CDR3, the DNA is TGTGCCAGCAGGCAGAATAAACAGGGGAACACTAACTATGGCTACACCTTC. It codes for CASRQNKQGNTNYGYTF.